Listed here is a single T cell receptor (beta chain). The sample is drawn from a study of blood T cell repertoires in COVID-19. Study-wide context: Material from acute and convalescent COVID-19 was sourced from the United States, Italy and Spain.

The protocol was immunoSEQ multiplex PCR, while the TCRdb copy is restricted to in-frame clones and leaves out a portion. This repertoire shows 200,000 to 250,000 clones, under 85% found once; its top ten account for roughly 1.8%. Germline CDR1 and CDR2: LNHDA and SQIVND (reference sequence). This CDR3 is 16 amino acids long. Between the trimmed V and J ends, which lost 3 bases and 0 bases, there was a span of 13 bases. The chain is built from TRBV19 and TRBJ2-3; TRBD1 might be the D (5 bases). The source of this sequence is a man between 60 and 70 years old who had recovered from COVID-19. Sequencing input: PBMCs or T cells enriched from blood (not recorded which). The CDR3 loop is CASSIDREPSTDTQYF. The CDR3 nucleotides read TGTGCCAGTAGTATTGACAGAGAGCCTAGCACAGATACGCAGTATTTT.